These T cell receptor beta chains were read from a single sample in a study of T cell changes during pregnancy in multiple sclerosis. TCRdb keeps only in-frame clones here, not all; method: immunoSEQ multiplex PCR. Of about 50,000 clones in the sample, around 90% were seen once. The sample was peripheral blood, taken after pregnancy. The receptors were sampled from a female donor in good health, enrolled as a control in a pregnancy study. CDR3s include the opening cysteine and the closing phenylalanine or tryptophan. A D gene is named only where the DNA matches it firmly. A clone size is listed for some rows: how often the clone was seen (once, few, many), or a class if it is expanded.

abundance | j_gene | d_gene | v_gene | CDR3nt | CDR3aa
once | TRBJ2-5 | NA | TRBV9 | TGTGCCAGCAGCGTAGGCTCCGGGAACCAAGAGACCCAGTACTTC | CASSVGSGNQETQYF
once | TRBJ2-7 | NA | TRBV10-1 | TGCGCCAGCATTACAGGGACCTACGAGCAGTACTTC | CASITGTYEQYF
few | TRBJ2-3 | TRBD2 | TRBV6-4 | TGTGCCAGCAGTGACTCTAGCGGGGGGGCTACGCAGTATTTT | CASSDSSGGATQYF
NA | TRBJ2-7 | TRBD1 | TRBV5-5 | TGTGCCAGCAGCTTGGCGGGCAGGGGGCGTCTTTACGAGCAGTACTTC | CASSLAGRGRLYEQYF
once | TRBJ1-2 | NA | TRBV6-4 | TGTGCCAGCAGTGACCACGAGGACAGTGGCTACACCTTC | CASSDHEDSGYTF
NA | TRBJ1-5 | NA | TRBV18 | TGTGCCAGCTCACCTGGAGGGGGCAATCAGCCCCAGCATTTT | CASSPGGGNQPQHF
NA | TRBJ2-7 | NA | TRBV18 | TGTGCCAGCACCCAGGCCCTTGGGTTAGCCTACGAGCAGTACTTC | CASTQALGLAYEQYF
NA | TRBJ2-5 | TRBD2 | TRBV28 | TGTGCCAGCAGTTTAGGAGGGAGGGGCGGAGGGAAGACCCAGTACTTC | CASSLGGRGGGKTQYF
NA | TRBJ1-1 | NA | TRBV10-3 | TGTGCCATCAGTGGGAAGGGGGGGACGACGAACACTGAAGCTTTCTTT | CAISGKGGTTNTEAFF
NA | TRBJ2-3 | TRBD2 | TRBV7-6 | TGTGCCAGCAGCCCCCTCGTGGGGCGGGGGACTAGCACAGATACGCAGTATTTT | CASSPLVGRGTSTDTQYF
NA | TRBJ1-3 | NA | TRBV7-9 | TGTGCCAGCAGCTTAGTGGCCAGCTCTGGAAACACCATATATTTT | CASSLVASSGNTIYF
NA | TRBJ2-7 | TRBD1 | TRBV10-1 | TGCGCCAGCAGCGCCGGACAGGGGGCCTCCTACGAGCAGTACTTC | CASSAGQGASYEQYF
NA | TRBJ2-1 | TRBD2 | TRBV7-8 | TGTGCCAGCAGCTCGTTAGCCGGGGGGGCCTACAATGAGCAGTTCTTC | CASSSLAGGAYNEQFF
NA | TRBJ2-5 | NA | TRBV6-5 | TGTGCCAGCAGTTACTCGGCAGGCCAAGAGACCCAGTACTTC | CASSYSAGQETQYF
NA | TRBJ1-5 | NA | TRBV5-6 | TGTGCCAGCAGCTTGGCAGCGGGGCGCGATCAGCCCCAGCATTTT | CASSLAAGRDQPQHF
NA | TRBJ1-2 | NA | TRBV28 | TGTGCCAGCAGTCGGGTCCCTTCTAACTATGGCTACACCTTC | CASSRVPSNYGYTF
once | TRBJ2-1 | TRBD2 | TRBV19 | TGTGCCAGTAGTACGCAAACTAGCGGGGGGGTACATGAGCAGTTCTTC | CASSTQTSGGVHEQFF
NA | TRBJ1-1 | TRBD1 | TRBV7-3 | TGTGCCAGCAGGAATACAGGGGGCAAGCAGACTGAAGCTTTCTTT | CASRNTGGKQTEAFF
NA | TRBJ2-1 | TRBD2 | TRBV5-5 | TGTGCCAGCAGCTCCTTGTCTGCGGGGGGGTACAATGAGCAGTTCTTC | CASSSLSAGGYNEQFF
NA | TRBJ2-3 | TRBD1 | TRBV28 | TGTGCCAGCAGGGGACAGGGGGCAAGCGCAGATACGCAGTATTTT | CASRGQGASADTQYF
NA | TRBJ1-1 | NA | TRBV30 | TGTGCCTGGGAGAATGGAGGAAGGGCTTTCTTT | CAWENGGRAFF
NA | TRBJ2-7 | NA | TRBV7-9 | TGTGCCAGCAGCATCTCAGAAGGGGCTAGGTACTTC | CASSISEGARYF
NA | TRBJ2-1 | TRBD1 | TRBV28 | TGTGCCAGCAGTGGCTCCGGGACAGGCGCTACCGAGCAGTTCTTC | CASSGSGTGATEQFF
NA | TRBJ1-1 | TRBD1 | TRBV28 | TGTGCCAGCAGTTTAACAGGGGCGTGGACTGAAGCTTTCTTT | CASSLTGAWTEAFF
NA | TRBJ1-1 | NA | TRBV9 | TGTGCCAGCAGCGTAGGTGGACAGCCGAACACTGAAGCTTTCTTT | CASSVGGQPNTEAFF
NA | TRBJ2-1 | NA | TRBV20-1 | TGCAGTGCTAGTTACGAGTCTCCCCAGTTCTTC | CSASYESPQFF
NA | TRBJ2-1 | TRBD2 | TRBV5-4 | TGTGCCAGCAGCCTCCCTGGGAGCGGGGGGAGTAATGAGCAGTTCTTC | CASSLPGSGGSNEQFF
NA | TRBJ1-6 | TRBD1 | TRBV7-6 | TGTGCCAGCAGCTTAGGACAGGGAAGCTCCTATAATTCACCCCTCCACTTT | CASSLGQGSSYNSPLHF
NA | TRBJ1-5 | NA | TRBV7-2 | TGTGCCAGCAGCGATACCGCAGGCTACAATCAGCCCCAGCATTTT | CASSDTAGYNQPQHF
NA | TRBJ2-1 | NA | TRBV2 | TGTGCCAGCAGGGACAAAGCCTACTACAATGAGCAGTTCTTC | CASRDKAYYNEQFF
few | TRBJ1-3 | NA | TRBV9 | TGTGCCAGCAGCGTAGGTCGAGGAGACCGCGCTGGAAACACCATATATTTT | CASSVGRGDRAGNTIYF
NA | TRBJ2-7 | TRBD2 | TRBV11-2 | TGTGCCAGCAGCCCCGGTGGGAGGGTGTACGATGAGCAGTACTTC | CASSPGGRVYDEQYF